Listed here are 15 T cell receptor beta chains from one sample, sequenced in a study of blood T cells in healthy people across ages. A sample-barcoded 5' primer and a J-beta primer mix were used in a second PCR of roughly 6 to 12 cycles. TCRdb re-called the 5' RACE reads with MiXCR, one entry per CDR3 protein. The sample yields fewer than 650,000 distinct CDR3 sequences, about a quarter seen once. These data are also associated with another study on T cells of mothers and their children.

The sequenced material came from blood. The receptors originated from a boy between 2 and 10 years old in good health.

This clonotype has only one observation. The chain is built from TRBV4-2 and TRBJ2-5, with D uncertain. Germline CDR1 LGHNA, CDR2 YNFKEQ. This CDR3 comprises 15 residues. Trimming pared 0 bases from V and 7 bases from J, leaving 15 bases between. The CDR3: CASSQDSDSYVTQYF. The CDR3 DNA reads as TGTGCCAGCAGCCAAGATTCGGATAGTTATGTGACCCAGTACTTC.

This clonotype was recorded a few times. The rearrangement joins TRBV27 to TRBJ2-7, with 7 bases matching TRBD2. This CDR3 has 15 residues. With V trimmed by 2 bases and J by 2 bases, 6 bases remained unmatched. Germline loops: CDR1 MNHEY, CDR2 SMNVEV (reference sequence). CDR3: CASSLGREFPYEQYF. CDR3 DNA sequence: TGTGCCAGCAGTTTAGGGCGGGAGTTTCCCTACGAGCAGTACTTC.

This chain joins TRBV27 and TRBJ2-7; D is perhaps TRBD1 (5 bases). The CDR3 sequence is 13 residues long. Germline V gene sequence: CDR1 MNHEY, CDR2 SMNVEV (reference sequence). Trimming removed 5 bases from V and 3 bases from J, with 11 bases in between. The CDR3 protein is CASSLTVFYEQYF. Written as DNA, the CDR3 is TGTGCCAGCAGTCTGACAGTTTTCTACGAGCAGTACTTC.

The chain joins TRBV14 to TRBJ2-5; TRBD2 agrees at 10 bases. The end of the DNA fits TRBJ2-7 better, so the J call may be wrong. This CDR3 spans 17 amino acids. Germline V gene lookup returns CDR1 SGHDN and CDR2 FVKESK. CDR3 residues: CASSQGVGTSESYEQYF. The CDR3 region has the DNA TGTGCCAGCAGCCAAGGTGTCGGGACTAGCGAGTCCTACGAGCAGTACTTC.

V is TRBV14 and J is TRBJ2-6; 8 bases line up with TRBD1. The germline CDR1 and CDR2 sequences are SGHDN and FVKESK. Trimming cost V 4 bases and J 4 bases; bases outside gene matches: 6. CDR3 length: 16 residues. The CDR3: CASSPGTGAGANVLTF. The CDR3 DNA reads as TGTGCCAGCAGCCCGGGGACAGGAGCAGGGGCCAACGTCCTGACTTTC.

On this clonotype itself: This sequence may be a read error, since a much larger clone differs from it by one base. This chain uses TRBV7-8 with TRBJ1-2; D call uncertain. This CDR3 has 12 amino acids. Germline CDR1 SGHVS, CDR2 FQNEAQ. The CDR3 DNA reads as TGTGCCGGCAGCTTATCAGGCTATGGCTACACCTTC. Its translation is CAGSLSGYGYTF.

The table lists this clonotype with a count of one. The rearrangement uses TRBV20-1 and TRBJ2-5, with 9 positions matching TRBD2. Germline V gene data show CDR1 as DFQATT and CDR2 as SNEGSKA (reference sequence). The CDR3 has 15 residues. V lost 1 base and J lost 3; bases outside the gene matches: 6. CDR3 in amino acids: CSARGRLAEEETQYF. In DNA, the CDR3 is TGCAGTGCTAGAGGGCGACTAGCGGAAGAAGAGACCCAGTACTTC.

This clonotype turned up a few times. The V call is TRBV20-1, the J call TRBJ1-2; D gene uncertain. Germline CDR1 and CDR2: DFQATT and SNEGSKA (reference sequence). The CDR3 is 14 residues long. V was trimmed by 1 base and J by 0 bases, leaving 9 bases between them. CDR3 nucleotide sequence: TGCAGTGCTAGAGTAGAAGGAGCTAACTATGGCTACACCTTC. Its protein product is CSARVEGANYGYTF.

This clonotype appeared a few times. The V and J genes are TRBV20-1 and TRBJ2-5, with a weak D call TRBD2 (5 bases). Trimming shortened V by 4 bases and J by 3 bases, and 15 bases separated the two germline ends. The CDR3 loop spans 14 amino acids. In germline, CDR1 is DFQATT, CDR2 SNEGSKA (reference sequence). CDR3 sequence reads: CSATSNLREETQYF. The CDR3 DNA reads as TGCAGTGCTACGTCTAATTTGCGGGAAGAGACCCAGTACTTC.

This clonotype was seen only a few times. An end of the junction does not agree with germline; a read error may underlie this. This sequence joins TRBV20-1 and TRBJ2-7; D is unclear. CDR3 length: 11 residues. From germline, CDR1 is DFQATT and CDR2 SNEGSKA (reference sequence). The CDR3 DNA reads TGCAGTGCTAGAGGGGCCTACGAGCAGCACTTC. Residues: CSARGAYEQHF.

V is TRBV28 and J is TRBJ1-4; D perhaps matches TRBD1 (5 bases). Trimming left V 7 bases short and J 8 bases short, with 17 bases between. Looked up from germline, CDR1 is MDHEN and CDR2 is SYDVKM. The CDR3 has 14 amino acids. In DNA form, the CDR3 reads TGTGCCAGCACCCCGGCCGGGGGAAGGGAAAAACTGTTTTTT. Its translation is CASTPAGGREKLFF.

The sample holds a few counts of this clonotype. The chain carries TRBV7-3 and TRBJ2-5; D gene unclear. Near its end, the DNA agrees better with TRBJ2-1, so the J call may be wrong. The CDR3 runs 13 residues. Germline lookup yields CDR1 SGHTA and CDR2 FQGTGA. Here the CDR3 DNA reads TGTGCCAGCAGCTCTAGTGGGTGGAATGAGCAGTTCTTC. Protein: CASSSSGWNEQFF.

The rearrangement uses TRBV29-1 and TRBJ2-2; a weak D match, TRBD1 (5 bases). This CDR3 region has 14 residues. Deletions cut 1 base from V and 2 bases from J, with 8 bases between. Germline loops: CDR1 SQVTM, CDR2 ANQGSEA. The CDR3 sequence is CSVEGGLNTGELFF. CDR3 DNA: TGCAGCGTTGAAGGGGGCCTTAACACCGGGGAGCTGTTTTTT.

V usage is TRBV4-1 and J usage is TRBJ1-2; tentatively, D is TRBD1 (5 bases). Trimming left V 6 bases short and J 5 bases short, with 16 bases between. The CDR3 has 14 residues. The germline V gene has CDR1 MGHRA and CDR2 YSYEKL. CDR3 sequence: CASRPAGTRYGYTF. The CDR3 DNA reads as TGCGCCAGCAGACCAGCCGGGACGCGATATGGCTACACCTTC.

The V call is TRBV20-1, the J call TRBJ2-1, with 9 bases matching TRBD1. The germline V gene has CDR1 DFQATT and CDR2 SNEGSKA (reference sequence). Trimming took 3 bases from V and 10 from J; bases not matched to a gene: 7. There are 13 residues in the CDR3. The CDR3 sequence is CSASRGQGVEQFF. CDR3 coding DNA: TGCAGTGCTAGCCGGGGACAGGGAGTCGAGCAGTTCTTC.